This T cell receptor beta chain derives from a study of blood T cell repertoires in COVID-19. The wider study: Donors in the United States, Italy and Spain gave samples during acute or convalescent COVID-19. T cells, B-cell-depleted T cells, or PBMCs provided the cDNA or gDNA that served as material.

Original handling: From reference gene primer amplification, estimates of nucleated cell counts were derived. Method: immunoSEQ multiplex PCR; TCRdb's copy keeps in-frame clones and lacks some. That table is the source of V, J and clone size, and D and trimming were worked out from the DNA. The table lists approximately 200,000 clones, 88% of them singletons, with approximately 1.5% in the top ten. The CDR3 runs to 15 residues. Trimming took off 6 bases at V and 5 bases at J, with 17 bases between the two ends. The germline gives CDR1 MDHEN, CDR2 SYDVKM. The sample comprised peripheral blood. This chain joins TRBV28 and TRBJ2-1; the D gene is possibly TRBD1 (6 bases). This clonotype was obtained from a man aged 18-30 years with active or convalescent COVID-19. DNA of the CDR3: TGTGCCAGCAGCTTCGGACAGTATGCTCACAATGAGCAGTTCTTC. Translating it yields CASSFGQYAHNEQFF.